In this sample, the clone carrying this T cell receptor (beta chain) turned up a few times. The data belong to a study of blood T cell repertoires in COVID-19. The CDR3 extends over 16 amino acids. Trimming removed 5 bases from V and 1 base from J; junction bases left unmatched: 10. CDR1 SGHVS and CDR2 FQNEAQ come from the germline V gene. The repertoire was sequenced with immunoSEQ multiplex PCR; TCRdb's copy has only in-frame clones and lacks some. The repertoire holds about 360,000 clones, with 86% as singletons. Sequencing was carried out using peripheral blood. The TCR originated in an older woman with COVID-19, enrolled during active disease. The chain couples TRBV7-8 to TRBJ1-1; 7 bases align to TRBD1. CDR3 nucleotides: TGTGCCAGCAGCCCTGTTCCGGGACAGAGGAACACTGAAGCTTTCTTT. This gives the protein CASSPVPGQRNTEAFF.